The 19 T cell receptor beta chains in this list originate from one sample, sequenced in a study of T cells in Graves' hyperthyroidism and ophthalmopathy. Regions amplified from RNA transcripts were the TCR beta CDR3 regions. The TCR CDR3 was amplified in a first-round RT-PCR using the HTBI primer set. MiXCR, applied by TCRdb to the multiplex PCR reads, yields one record per CDR3 protein. Of a few hundred thousand distinct CDR3 sequences detected, around 16% appear once; the ten largest clones hold 2.5% to 4%. The sample taken for sequencing was blood. The receptors shown here come from a woman aged 35 to 49 with Graves' ophthalmopathy.

The sample holds many counts of this clonotype. The rearrangement joins TRBV28 to TRBJ1-1; 11 bases map to TRBD1. There are 16 residues in the CDR3. The germline V gene encodes CDR1 MDHEN and CDR2 SYDVKM. The trim removed 6 bases at V and 4 bases at J, leaving 10 bases unmatched. In nucleotides, the CDR3 is TGTGCCAGCAGACGACCGGGACAGGGGGGGTCCACTGAAGCTTTCTTT. Translated, it gives CASRRPGQGGSTEAFF.

This clonotype occurred a few times. The chain couples TRBV5-1 to TRBJ2-3, with 9 bases lining up with TRBD1. V shed 3 bases and J 1 base; nucleotides not matched to a gene: 6. The CDR3 is 16 amino acids. From germline, CDR1 is SGHRS and CDR2 YFSETQ. DNA for the CDR3: TGCGCCAGCAGCTCCGTGGGACAGGGTGGCACAGATACGCAGTATTTT. Protein product: CASSSVGQGGTDTQYF.

The sample holds many counts of this clonotype. The chain joins TRBV2 to TRBJ1-5; 9 bases map to TRBD1. Trimming removed 3 bases from V and 6 bases from J; junction bases left unmatched: 3. The germline V gene has CDR1 SNHLY and CDR2 FYNNEI. The CDR3 has 14 amino acids. In nucleotides, the CDR3 is TGTGCCAGCAGTGACCTGACAGGGGGTCAGCCCCAGCATTTT. This gives the protein CASSDLTGGQPQHF.

V usage is TRBV11-2 and J usage is TRBJ2-6; a possible D gene is TRBD2 (6 bases). Germline values: CDR1 SGHAT, CDR2 FQNNGV. Trimming left V 5 bases short and J 2 bases short, with 13 bases between. This CDR3 region has 16 residues. The chain's CDR3 is CASSKAGGAGANVLTF. The CDR3 DNA is TGTGCCAGCAGCAAAGCTGGCGGGGCTGGGGCCAACGTCCTGACTTTC.

The V gene is TRBV19, the J gene TRBJ2-1; 7 nucleotides match TRBD1. The CDR3 totals 17 residues. Germline lookup yields CDR1 LNHDA and CDR2 SQIVND (reference sequence). V gave up 6 bases and J gave up 0 bases; unmatched junction bases: 11. In DNA, the CDR3 is TGTGCCAGTAGCCAGGGGACAGTACCCAGCTCCTACAATGAGCAGTTCTTC. Its translation is CASSQGTVPSSYNEQFF.

This clonotype was observed many times. V gene TRBV20-1 combines with J gene TRBJ2-1, with a weak D call TRBD2 (6 bases). CDR3 length equals 15 residues. Trimming stripped 0 bases from V and 0 bases from J, with 9 bases between. Germline V gene lookup returns CDR1 DFQATT and CDR2 SNEGSKA (reference sequence). CDR3 protein: CSARETGDSYNEQFF. In DNA, the CDR3 is TGCAGTGCTAGAGAGACGGGGGACTCCTACAATGAGCAGTTCTTC.

This clonotype was seen a few times. The gene calls are TRBV4-2 and TRBJ2-3; tentatively, D is TRBD2 (6 bases). Per germline, CDR1 LGHNA and CDR2 YNFKEQ. Trimming left V 2 bases short and J 2 bases short, with 14 bases between. There are 16 residues in the CDR3. CDR3 sequence: CASSQSYLADTDTQYF. In DNA form, the CDR3 reads TGTGCCAGCAGCCAATCTTACTTAGCGGACACAGATACGCAGTATTTT.

The V call is TRBV18, the J call TRBJ1-5, with 7 bases that match TRBD1. Per germline, CDR1 KGHSH and CDR2 LQKENI. This CDR3 is built from 15 residues. The junction had 7 bases not matched to a gene; V was cut back by 4 bases and J by 4 bases. The CDR3 DNA reads as TGTGCCAGCTCACTCGGGACAGCCCCGAATCAGCCCCAGCATTTT. This encodes CASSLGTAPNQPQHF. Full variable domain (remainder filled in from reference TRBV18 and TRBJ1-5): NAGVMQNPRHLVRRRGQEARLRCSPMKGHSHVYWYRQLPEEGLKFMVYLQKENIIDESGMPKERFSAEFPKEGPSILRIQQVVRGDSAAYFCASSLGTAPNQPQHFGDGTRLSIL.

V and J are TRBV7-2 and TRBJ2-1, with D perhaps TRBD2 (5 bases). Germline CDR1 SGHTA, CDR2 FQGNSA. The CDR3 loop spans 14 amino acids. Deletions cut 5 bases from V and 3 bases from J, with 11 bases between. CDR3 region: CASSQDDYYNEQFF. In DNA form, the CDR3 reads TGTGCCAGCAGCCAAGATGACTACTACAATGAGCAGTTCTTC.

About this clonotype itself: This may arise from a read error, as a much more abundant clone is one base away. No conserved phenylalanine or tryptophan ends this CDR3, so it is likely a read error. The chain links TRBV11-1 to TRBJ2-5, with 10 bases fitting TRBD2. The CDR3 loop spans 15 amino acids. The germline CDR1 and CDR2 sequences are SGHAT and FQDESV (reference sequence). The CDR3 sequence: CASSYLAGVGETQYS. The CDR3 nucleotides read TGCGCCAGCAGCTACCTAGCGGGAGTGGGGGAGACCCAGTACTCC.

This sequence joins TRBV10-2 and TRBJ2-2; weak D call: TRBD1 (6 bases). The CDR3 extends over 13 amino acids. Germline CDR1 and CDR2: WSHSY and SAAADI. The V end lost 10 bases, the J end lost 5 bases, and 14 bases lay between the germline ends. The CDR3 sequence: CAITGPETGELFF. CDR3 nucleotides: TGCGCCATTACAGGGCCCGAGACCGGGGAGCTGTTTTTT.

This clonotype appeared a single time. CDR3 loop: CSAREGVTTGTSGPRGIQYF. The CDR3 DNA follows: TGCAGTGCTAGAGAAGGGGTCACGACCGGGACTAGCGGCCCCCGAGGCATTCAGTACTTC. The chain recombines TRBV20-1 with TRBJ2-4, with 11 bases matching TRBD2. Trimming at V came to 0 bases and at J to 9 bases, leaving 22 bases not matched to a gene. The CDR3 is 20 residues long. Germline CDR1 and CDR2: DFQATT and SNEGSKA (reference sequence).

This clonotype was seen only a few times. This rearrangement joins TRBV6-2 or TRBV6-3 to TRBJ1-1, with D uncertain. Germline lookup yields CDR1 MNHEY and CDR2 SVGEGT. This CDR3 has 14 residues. The ends were cut back, 5 bases at V and 6 bases at J, with 16 bases in the middle. The CDR3 DNA reads TGTGCCAGCAGTCGTCACACGAATAACCCTGAAGCTTTCTTT. Its protein product is CASSRHTNNPEAFF.

This rearrangement joins TRBV4-1 to TRBJ2-7; D gene uncertain. With 1 base removed from V and 6 bases from J, the gap between germline ends came to 19 bases. The CDR3 has 16 residues. The germline CDR1 and CDR2 sequences are MGHRA and YSYEKL. CDR3 in amino acids: CASSQGHGPPTCEQYF. Written as DNA, the CDR3 is TGCGCCAGCAGCCAAGGTCACGGACCGCCTACCTGCGAGCAGTACTTC.

To note about this clonotype: The junction differs from germline at one of its ends, possibly a read error. The chain employs TRBV7-8 and TRBJ1-5; D might be TRBD1 (6 bases). CDR1 SGHVS and CDR2 FQNEAQ come from the germline V gene. CDR3 length: 15 residues. DNA for the CDR3: TGTGCCAGCAGCTCCAGGGGATATAGCAATCAGCCCCAGCGTTTT. Protein product: CASSSRGYSNQPQRF. Looking up the rest from reference TRBV7-8 and TRBJ1-5 gives the full variable domain: GAGVSQSPRYKVAKRGQDVALRCDPISGHVSLFWYQQALGQGPEFLTYFQNEAQLDKSGLPSDRFFAERPEGSVSTLKIQRTQQEDSAVYLCASSSRGYSNQPQRFGDGTRLSIL.

The table lists this clonotype with many counts. This chain connects TRBV10-3 to TRBJ1-2, with D possibly matching TRBD1 (6 bases). Germline CDR1 and CDR2: ENHRY and SYGVKD. The CDR3 consists of 15 residues. V was cut by 0 bases and J by 5 bases, with 13 bases left in between. The CDR3 DNA is TGTGCCATCAGTGAGTCAACAGGGTTAGGTTATGGCTACACCTTC. This translates into CAISESTGLGYGYTF.

Only a few counts were recorded for this clonotype. It may be a read error: a sequence one base away is much more abundant. This chain joins TRBV20-1 and TRBJ2-1; TRBD2 matches 10 bases. Germline V gene data show CDR1 as DFQATT and CDR2 as SNEGSKA (reference sequence). This CDR3 comprises 20 residues. Trimming at V came to 0 bases and at J to 2 bases, leaving 16 bases not matched to a gene. The CDR3 reads CSARDRVASGGNVPYNEQFF. The CDR3 nucleotides are TGCAGTGCTAGAGATCGAGTTGCTAGCGGGGGAAATGTCCCCTACAATGAGCAGTTCTTC.

This clonotype was detected many times. The rearrangement uses TRBV4-1 and TRBJ1-5, with D unresolved. This CDR3 spans 16 amino acids. From germline, CDR1 is MGHRA and CDR2 YSYEKL. Trimming took 0 bases from V and 4 from J, leaving 13 bases between them. The chain's CDR3 is CASSQDGGIGNQPQHF. CDR3 in DNA: TGCGCCAGCAGCCAAGATGGAGGGATTGGGAATCAGCCCCAGCATTTT.

This clonotype was detected ten times or more. Its ends do not fully match the called genes, so a read error is possible. The gene calls are TRBV5-1 and TRBJ2-1; tentatively, D is TRBD2 (5 bases). The CDR3 totals 15 residues. Looked up from germline, CDR1 is SGHRS and CDR2 is YFSETQ. DNA of the CDR3: TGTGCCAGCAGCTTAGTTGGGAGCTCCTACAATGAGCAGTTCTTC. Translated: CASSLVGSSYNEQFF.